A selection of T cell receptor beta chains follows, all from one sample in a study of blood T cell repertoires in COVID-19. Using immunoSEQ multiplex PCR, the repertoire was profiled, and TCRdb retains in-frame clones only, with some absent. The sample has approximately 220,000 clones; 65% to 85% are singletons. The sequencing input was peripheral blood. These TCRs come from a woman older than 75 with acute or convalescent COVID-19. Each CDR3 is given with its conserved first and last residue. The order of the fields is J gene, V gene, clone size, D gene, CDR3 DNA, CDR3 protein. The D gene is left open where the match is weak. Not every row has a clone size; where given, it reads once, few, many or a size class.

>TRBJ1-6|TRBV7-2|.|.
TGTGCCAGCAGCTTAGTAACAGTTATTAATTCACCCCTCCACTTT
CASSLVTVINSPLHF
>TRBJ1-5|TRBV19|few|.
TGTGCCAGTAGTAGTTCTTGGGCGGGGAGCACACAGCCCCAGCATTTT
CASSSSWAGSTQPQHF
>TRBJ2-7|TRBV7-2|.|TRBD2
TGTGCCAGCAGCCTAGCGGGGGGGTTGGACGAGCAGTACTTC
CASSLAGGLDEQYF
>TRBJ1-1|TRBV9|.|.
TGTGCCAGCAGCGTAGGGTTCCGGGGGATAGACACTGAAGCTTTCTTT
CASSVGFRGIDTEAFF
>TRBJ2-3|TRBV6-2/TRBV6-3|.|.
TGTGCCAGCAGTTCCGGCACAGATACGCAGTATTTT
CASSSGTDTQYF
>TRBJ2-5|TRBV29-1|once|TRBD2
TGCAGCGTTGATGAAGCGGGAGGATACTGGGACCCCCAAGAGACCCAGTACTTC
CSVDEAGGYWDPQETQYF
>TRBJ2-7|TRBV6-2/TRBV6-3|.|TRBD2
TGTGCCAGCAGCTTGACTAGCGGGAGCTACGAGCAGTACTTC
CASSLTSGSYEQYF
>TRBJ1-2|TRBV7-2|.|TRBD1
TGTGCCAGCAGCTTAGATCGGACAGGGGTCTCGGGCTACACCTTC
CASSLDRTGVSGYTF
>TRBJ2-1|TRBV9|few|.
TGTGCCAGCAGCTCCCCCTCGAGGGACAATGAGCAGTTCTTC
CASSSPSRDNEQFF
>TRBJ1-6|TRBV19|.|TRBD1
TGTGCCAGCGGACAGGGGGATTCACCCCTCCACTTT
CASGQGDSPLHF
>TRBJ1-2|TRBV5-4|once|TRBD1
TGTGCCAGCAGCCCCGCACAGGGGTTCTATGGCTACACCTTC
CASSPAQGFYGYTF
>TRBJ2-2|TRBV7-9|.|TRBD1
TGTGCCAGCAGCTTAGTGTCCGGGACAGGCAACACCGGGGAGCTGTTTTTT
CASSLVSGTGNTGELFF
>TRBJ1-1|TRBV11-3|.|.
TGTGCCCGCCCCATCTCCAGGGATACTGAAGCTTTCTTT
CARPISRDTEAFF
>TRBJ1-2|TRBV19|few|.
TGTGCCAGTATGGGGGGTTCCCCCTATGGCTACACCTTC
CASMGGSPYGYTF
>TRBJ2-1|TRBV4-2|few|.
TGTGCCAGCAGCCAAGATGCCCTAGGAGTTAGTGAGCAGTTCTTC
CASSQDALGVSEQFF
>TRBJ2-7|TRBV5-1|.|.
TGCGCCAGCAGCTTGGATGTTGGGGGGAACTACGAGCAGTACTTC
CASSLDVGGNYEQYF
>TRBJ2-5|TRBV12-2|.|.
TGTGCAAGTCGTTCCGAGAAGGTGGAGCCCAACGAAGAGACCCAGTACTTC
CASRSEKVEPNEETQYF
>TRBJ2-6|TRBV11-3|.|.
TGTGCCAGCAGCTTAGAAAGTGGCTTACGCTCTGGGGCCAACGTCCTGACTTTC
CASSLESGLRSGANVLTF
>TRBJ1-2|TRBV7-2|.|.
TGTGCCAGCAGCTTAGGCGGGCAAGCTAACTATGGCTACACCTTC
CASSLGGQANYGYTF
>TRBJ2-3|TRBV12-5|.|TRBD2
TGTGCTAGTGGTGTGTTGACTAGCAGGCCCACAGATACGCAGTATTTT
CASGVLTSRPTDTQYF
>TRBJ2-4|TRBV19|.|.
TGTGCCAGTAGTATCGAGGGGGAGCGCAAAAACATTCAGTACTTC
CASSIEGERKNIQYF
>TRBJ1-5|TRBV7-9|.|.
TGTGCCAGCAGCTTAGGGACATCTCTGTATAGCAATCAGCCCCAGCATTTT
CASSLGTSLYSNQPQHF
>TRBJ2-7|TRBV24-1|.|TRBD2
TGTGCCACCAGTCCTAGCGGGACCCACGAGCAGTACTTC
CATSPSGTHEQYF
>TRBJ1-5|TRBV10-3|.|.
TGTGCCATCAGTGAATCAGGAGGGGGCAATCAGCCCCAGCATTTT
CAISESGGGNQPQHF
>TRBJ1-3|TRBV19|.|TRBD1
TGTGCCAGCAACCCGAAACAGGGGCCTGGAAACACCATATATTTT
CASNPKQGPGNTIYF
>TRBJ2-1|TRBV9|.|TRBD2
TGTGCCAGCAGCGTAGTCCCTAGCGGAAGTAACAATGAGCAGTTCTTC
CASSVVPSGSNNEQFF
>TRBJ1-1|TRBV19|.|.
TGTGCCAGTACCAAAAGTGGTAGCGAGACTGAAGCTTTCTTT
CASTKSGSETEAFF
>TRBJ1-2|TRBV11-3|.|TRBD1
TGTGCCAGCAGCGCGACAGGGGGGGCTGGCTACACCTTC
CASSATGGAGYTF
>TRBJ1-4|TRBV4-3|.|.
TGCGCCAGCAGCCGGGACGGGACTGAAAATGAAAAACTGTTTTTT
CASSRDGTENEKLFF
>TRBJ2-7|TRBV5-5|.|TRBD2
TGTGCCAGCAGCTTCGCGGGAGAAGGTTACGAGCAGTACTTC
CASSFAGEGYEQYF
>TRBJ1-1|TRBV12-5|.|.
TGTGCTAGTGGTTTCCAGGGCACTGAAGCTTTCTTT
CASGFQGTEAFF
>TRBJ2-5|TRBV4-1|.|.
TGCGCCAGCAGCCAAGACGGGGGACGGGGAGCGGCGGGGGAGACCCAGTACTTC
CASSQDGGRGAAGETQYF
>TRBJ2-7|TRBV9|few|TRBD1
TGTGCCAGCAGCGTAGGGGGACAGGGGGCCTACGAGCAGTACTTC
CASSVGGQGAYEQYF
>TRBJ1-2|TRBV5-5|.|.
TGTGCCAGCAGCTTGGACGTAGGGGAAGCCTATGGCTACACCTTC
CASSLDVGEAYGYTF
>TRBJ1-1|TRBV6-1|.|.
TGTGCCAGCAGTGATGACAGGATCACTGAAGCTTTCTTT
CASSDDRITEAFF
>TRBJ1-1|TRBV7-9|.|.
TGTGCCAGCAGCTCCGACAGGATCTGGGACACTGAAGCTTTCTTT
CASSSDRIWDTEAFF
>TRBJ2-7|TRBV5-1|.|.
TGCGCCAGCAGCTTGGGAGGCGGTAACTCCTACGAGCAGTACTTC
CASSLGGGNSYEQYF
>TRBJ1-4|TRBV7-2|.|.
TGTGCCAGCAGCCCTGAACAGAGTCGGAATGAAAAACTGTTTTTT
CASSPEQSRNEKLFF
>TRBJ2-1|TRBV11-1|once|.
TGTGCCAGCAGCTTTCGGGACTCCCGCGATGAGCAGTTCTTC
CASSFRDSRDEQFF